The clone carrying this T cell receptor beta chain has ten or more counts. What it binds is unknown. These data belong to a study of Graves' ophthalmopathy and Graves' hyperthyroidism. About the research overall: Ophthalmopathy not arising within 18 months of follow-up defined hyperthyroidism as stable. Points from the study as a whole: Most expanded clonotypes from thyroid (those above 0.001 frequency) were also found in blood.

CDR3 length: 14 residues. CDR1 is DFQATT, CDR2 SNEGSKA, per germline (reference sequence). J gave up 2 bases and V 4 bases, and 2 bases lay outside the gene matches. Other autoimmune diseases, uncontrolled infections, pregnancy or lactation led to the exclusion of patients. Amplified material comprised TCR beta CDR3 regions derived from RNA transcripts. Second-round multiplex PCR came after a first-round RT-PCR that employed HTBI primers. TCRdb re-analysed the multiplex PCR reads in MiXCR, keeping a single row per CDR3 protein. The profile shows more than 1,000,000 distinct CDR3 sequences, about two fifths of them singletons.

The sample taken for sequencing was peripheral blood or thyroid tissue (not recorded which). The source is an adult man with Graves' hyperthyroidism. The J gene is TRBJ2-6, the V gene TRBV20-1; TRBD1 matches at 7 bases. CDR3 nucleotides: TGCAGTGCTAACAGGGGAACTGGGGCCAACGTCCTGACTTTC. Translated, it gives CSANRGTGANVLTF.